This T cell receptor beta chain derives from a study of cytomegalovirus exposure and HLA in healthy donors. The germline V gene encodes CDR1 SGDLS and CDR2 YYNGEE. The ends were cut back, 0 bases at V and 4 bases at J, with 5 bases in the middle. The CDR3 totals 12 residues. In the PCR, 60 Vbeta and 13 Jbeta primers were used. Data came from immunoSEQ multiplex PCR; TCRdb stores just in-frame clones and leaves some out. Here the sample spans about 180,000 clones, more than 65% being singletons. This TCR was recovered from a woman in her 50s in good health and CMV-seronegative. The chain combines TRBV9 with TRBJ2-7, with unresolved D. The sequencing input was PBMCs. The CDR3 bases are TGTGCCAGCAGCGTAGATCAATACGAGCAGTACTTC. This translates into CASSVDQYEQYF. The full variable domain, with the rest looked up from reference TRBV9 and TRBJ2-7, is DSGVTQTPKHLITATGQRVTLRCSPRSGDLSVYWYQQSLDQGLQFLIQYYNGEERAKGNILERFSAQQFPDLHSELNLSSLELGDSALYFCASSVDQYEQYFGPGTRLTVT.